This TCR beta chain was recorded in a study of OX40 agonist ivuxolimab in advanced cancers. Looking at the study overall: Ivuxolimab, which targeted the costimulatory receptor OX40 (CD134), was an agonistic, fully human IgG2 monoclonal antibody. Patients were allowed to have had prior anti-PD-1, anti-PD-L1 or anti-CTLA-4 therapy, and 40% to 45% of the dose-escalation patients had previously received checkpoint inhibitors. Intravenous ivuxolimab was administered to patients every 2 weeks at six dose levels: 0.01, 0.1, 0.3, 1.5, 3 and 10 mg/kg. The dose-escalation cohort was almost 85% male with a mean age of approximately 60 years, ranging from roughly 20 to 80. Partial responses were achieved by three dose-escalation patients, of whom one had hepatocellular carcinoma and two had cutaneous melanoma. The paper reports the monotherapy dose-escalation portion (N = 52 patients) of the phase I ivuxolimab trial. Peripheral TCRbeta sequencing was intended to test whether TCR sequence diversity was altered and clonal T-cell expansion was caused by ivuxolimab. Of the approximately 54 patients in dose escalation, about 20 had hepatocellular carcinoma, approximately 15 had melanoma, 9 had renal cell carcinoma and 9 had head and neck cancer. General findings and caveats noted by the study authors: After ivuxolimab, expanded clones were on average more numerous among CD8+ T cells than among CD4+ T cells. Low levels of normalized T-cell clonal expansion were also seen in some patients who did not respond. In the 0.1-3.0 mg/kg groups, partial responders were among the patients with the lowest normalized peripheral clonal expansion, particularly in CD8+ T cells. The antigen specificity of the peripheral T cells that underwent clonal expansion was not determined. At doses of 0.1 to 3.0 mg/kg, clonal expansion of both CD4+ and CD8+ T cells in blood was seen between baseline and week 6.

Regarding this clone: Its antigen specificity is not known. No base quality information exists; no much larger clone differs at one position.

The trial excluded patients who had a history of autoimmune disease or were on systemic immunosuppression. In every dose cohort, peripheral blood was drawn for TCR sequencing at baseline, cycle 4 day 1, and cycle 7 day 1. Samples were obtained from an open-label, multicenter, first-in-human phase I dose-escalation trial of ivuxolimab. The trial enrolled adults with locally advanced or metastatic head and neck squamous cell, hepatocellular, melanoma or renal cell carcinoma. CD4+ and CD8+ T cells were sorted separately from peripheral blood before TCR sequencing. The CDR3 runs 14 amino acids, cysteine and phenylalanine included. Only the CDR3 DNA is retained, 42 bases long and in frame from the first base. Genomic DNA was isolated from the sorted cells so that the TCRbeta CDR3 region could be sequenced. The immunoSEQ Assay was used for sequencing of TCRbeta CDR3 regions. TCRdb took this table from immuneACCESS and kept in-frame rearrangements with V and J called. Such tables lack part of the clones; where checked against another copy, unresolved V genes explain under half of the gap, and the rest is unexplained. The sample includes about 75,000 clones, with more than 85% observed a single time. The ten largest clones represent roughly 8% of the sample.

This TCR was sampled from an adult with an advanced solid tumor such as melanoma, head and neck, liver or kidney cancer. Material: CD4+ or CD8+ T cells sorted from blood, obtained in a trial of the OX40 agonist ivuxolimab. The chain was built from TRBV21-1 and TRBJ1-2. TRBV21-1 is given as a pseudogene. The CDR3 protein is CASSKGEGNYGYTF. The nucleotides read TGTGCCAGCAGCAAAGGTGAAGGGAACTATGGCTACACCTTC.